The clone carrying this T cell receptor beta chain was picked up a small number of times. The antigen is unknown. This entry comes from a study of response to subunit inactivated influenza vaccine. Findings and caveats of the study: The authors suggested that every seasonal influenza vaccination recruits few new T cells.

Germline V gives CDR1 SGHVS, CDR2 FQNEAQ. V was clipped by 0 bases and J by 1 base, with 9 bases between them. The CDR3 spans 15 residues. Via MiXCR, TCRdb re-called the RT-PCR reads, giving one row per CDR3 protein. The sample yields 540,000 or so distinct CDR3 sequences, 10% to 15% seen once. The source was PBMCs from blood, collected 45 days after vaccination. The TCR originated in a man over 45 who received an inactivated influenza vaccine. The chain combines TRBV7-8 with TRBJ2-5, with a tentative D call TRBD1 (5 bases). In nucleotides, the CDR3 is TGTGCCAGCAGCTTAGCGGATAGGGGCCAAGAGACCCAGTACTTC. It translates to CASSLADRGQETQYF.